This is a list of T cell receptor beta chains from one sample in a study of blood T cell repertoires in COVID-19. The method was immunoSEQ multiplex PCR; TCRdb's version includes in-frame clones alone and lacks a portion of them. The sample consists of some 140,000 clones, about 76% of them appearing once. The sample was peripheral blood. Receptors originate from an elderly man with acute or convalescent COVID-19. CDR3s include the opening cysteine and the closing phenylalanine or tryptophan. Fields, in order: clone size, CDR3 length, J gene, D gene, V gene, CDR3 protein, CDR3 DNA. D genes are given only for firm matches. For some rows the clone size is stated as once, few or many, or as a class when expanded; others skip it.

clone size: -; CDR3 length: 17; J gene: TRBJ2-5; D gene: TRBD2; V gene: TRBV6-2/TRBV6-3; CDR3 protein: CASSYEVVTGGVETQYF; CDR3 DNA: TGTGCCAGCAGTTATGAGGTAGTAACGGGGGGAGTGGAGACCCAGTACTTC
clone size: once; CDR3 length: 15; J gene: TRBJ2-1; D gene: -; V gene: TRBV11-1; CDR3 protein: CASTRGSGPHNEQFF; CDR3 DNA: TGTGCCAGCACTCGGGGGAGCGGACCTCACAATGAGCAGTTCTTC
clone size: few; CDR3 length: 14; J gene: TRBJ2-2; D gene: -; V gene: TRBV9; CDR3 protein: CASSVDRNTGELFF; CDR3 DNA: TGTGCCAGCAGCGTAGACAGAAACACCGGGGAGCTGTTTTTT
clone size: -; CDR3 length: 16; J gene: TRBJ2-3; D gene: TRBD1; V gene: TRBV4-3; CDR3 protein: CASSQAGTGGTDTQYF; CDR3 DNA: TGCGCCAGCAGCCAAGCCGGGACAGGGGGCACAGATACGCAGTATTTT
clone size: -; CDR3 length: 17; J gene: TRBJ1-2; D gene: TRBD1; V gene: TRBV4-3; CDR3 protein: CASSQDLEQGINYGYTF; CDR3 DNA: TGCGCCAGCAGCCAAGATCTAGAACAGGGGATTAACTATGGCTACACCTTC
clone size: once; CDR3 length: 13; J gene: TRBJ2-2; D gene: -; V gene: TRBV4-2; CDR3 protein: CASSQYITGELFF; CDR3 DNA: TGTGCCAGCAGCCAGTACATCACCGGGGAGCTGTTTTTT
clone size: -; CDR3 length: 16; J gene: TRBJ1-4; D gene: TRBD1; V gene: TRBV24-1; CDR3 protein: CATSEGGREKFEKLFF; CDR3 DNA: TGTGCCACCAGTGAAGGGGGCCGGGAGAAGTTTGAAAAACTGTTTTTT
clone size: -; CDR3 length: 15; J gene: TRBJ2-1; D gene: TRBD2; V gene: TRBV19; CDR3 protein: CASSISLAGRNEQFF; CDR3 DNA: TGTGCCAGTAGTATATCACTAGCGGGGAGGAATGAGCAGTTCTTC
clone size: -; CDR3 length: 14; J gene: TRBJ2-5; D gene: TRBD1; V gene: TRBV10-3; CDR3 protein: CAISQDRRQETQYF; CDR3 DNA: TGTGCCATCAGTCAGGACAGGAGACAAGAGACCCAGTACTTC
clone size: -; CDR3 length: 16; J gene: TRBJ2-7; D gene: TRBD1; V gene: TRBV5-6; CDR3 protein: CASSLDRGDLSYEQYF; CDR3 DNA: TGTGCCAGCAGCTTGGACAGGGGAGACCTCTCCTACGAGCAGTACTTC
clone size: -; CDR3 length: 15; J gene: TRBJ1-2; D gene: TRBD1; V gene: TRBV28; CDR3 protein: CASSLLRTGMGGYTF; CDR3 DNA: TGTGCCAGCAGTTTACTCCGGACAGGGATGGGGGGCTACACCTTC
clone size: -; CDR3 length: 13; J gene: TRBJ2-3; D gene: TRBD1; V gene: TRBV27; CDR3 protein: CAVSGQGTDTQYF; CDR3 DNA: TGTGCCGTATCGGGACAGGGCACAGATACGCAGTATTTT
clone size: -; CDR3 length: 13; J gene: TRBJ1-2; D gene: -; V gene: TRBV18; CDR3 protein: CASSTRQNYGYTF; CDR3 DNA: TGTGCCAGCTCCACCAGGCAGAACTATGGCTACACCTTC
clone size: -; CDR3 length: 13; J gene: TRBJ2-3; D gene: -; V gene: TRBV5-6; CDR3 protein: CASSLSLTDTQYF; CDR3 DNA: TGTGCCAGCAGCTTGTCTCTCACAGATACGCAGTATTTT
clone size: once; CDR3 length: 13; J gene: TRBJ1-2; D gene: -; V gene: TRBV12-3/TRBV12-4; CDR3 protein: CASIPRDSYGYTF; CDR3 DNA: TGTGCCAGCATCCCCCGCGACAGCTATGGCTACACCTTC
clone size: -; CDR3 length: 14; J gene: TRBJ2-1; D gene: -; V gene: TRBV11-2; CDR3 protein: CASSSPGSHNEQFF; CDR3 DNA: TGTGCCAGCAGCTCACCCGGGAGTCACAATGAGCAGTTCTTC
clone size: -; CDR3 length: 12; J gene: TRBJ1-2; D gene: -; V gene: TRBV7-8; CDR3 protein: CASSTGQYGYTF; CDR3 DNA: TGTGCCAGCAGCACTGGGCAGTATGGCTACACCTTC
clone size: -; CDR3 length: 15; J gene: TRBJ1-3; D gene: TRBD1; V gene: TRBV28; CDR3 protein: CASRGQGASGNTIYF; CDR3 DNA: TGTGCCAGCAGAGGACAGGGGGCTTCGGGAAACACCATATATTTT
clone size: -; CDR3 length: 15; J gene: TRBJ2-1; D gene: TRBD2; V gene: TRBV7-9; CDR3 protein: CASSLSSGTSNEQFF; CDR3 DNA: TGTGCCAGCAGCTTAAGTAGCGGGACCTCCAATGAGCAGTTCTTC
clone size: few; CDR3 length: 14; J gene: TRBJ1-2; D gene: TRBD1; V gene: TRBV18; CDR3 protein: CASSSGTGGYGYTF; CDR3 DNA: TGTGCCAGCTCATCCGGGACAGGGGGCTATGGCTACACCTTC
clone size: -; CDR3 length: 17; J gene: TRBJ1-1; D gene: -; V gene: TRBV5-5; CDR3 protein: CASSLAKDRGVNTEAFF; CDR3 DNA: TGTGCCAGCAGCTTGGCCAAGGACCGGGGAGTGAACACTGAAGCTTTCTTT
clone size: -; CDR3 length: 13; J gene: TRBJ2-5; D gene: -; V gene: TRBV7-3; CDR3 protein: CASSFAQEETQYF; CDR3 DNA: TGTGCCAGCAGCTTCGCACAAGAAGAGACCCAGTACTTC
clone size: -; CDR3 length: 13; J gene: TRBJ1-1; D gene: TRBD1; V gene: TRBV12-3/TRBV12-4; CDR3 protein: CASRFWTGRQAFF; CDR3 DNA: TGTGCCAGCAGGTTTTGGACAGGGCGTCAGGCTTTCTTT
clone size: -; CDR3 length: 14; J gene: TRBJ1-1; D gene: -; V gene: TRBV28; CDR3 protein: CASTPDSTGTEAFF; CDR3 DNA: TGTGCCAGCACCCCGGACAGTACCGGGACTGAAGCTTTCTTT
clone size: -; CDR3 length: 15; J gene: TRBJ1-6; D gene: TRBD1; V gene: TRBV24-1; CDR3 protein: CATSSATGVNSPLHF; CDR3 DNA: TGTGCCACCAGTTCGGCGACAGGGGTTAATTCACCCCTCCACTTT
clone size: -; CDR3 length: 14; J gene: TRBJ2-1; D gene: -; V gene: TRBV19; CDR3 protein: CASMQALSYNEQFF; CDR3 DNA: TGTGCCAGTATGCAGGCACTTTCCTACAATGAGCAGTTCTTC
clone size: few; CDR3 length: 15; J gene: TRBJ2-2; D gene: -; V gene: TRBV18; CDR3 protein: CASSPTTGSTGELFF; CDR3 DNA: TGTGCCAGCTCACCTACCACAGGAAGCACCGGGGAGCTGTTTTTT
clone size: -; CDR3 length: 16; J gene: TRBJ1-6; D gene: TRBD1; V gene: TRBV7-2; CDR3 protein: CASSQRAGTGKSPLHF; CDR3 DNA: TGTGCCAGCAGCCAGCGGGCCGGGACAGGGAAGTCACCCCTCCACTTT
clone size: -; CDR3 length: 13; J gene: TRBJ2-5; D gene: TRBD1; V gene: TRBV6-6; CDR3 protein: CASRRDRVETQYF; CDR3 DNA: TGTGCCAGCAGAAGGGACAGGGTAGAGACCCAGTACTTC
clone size: -; CDR3 length: 17; J gene: TRBJ1-2; D gene: TRBD1; V gene: TRBV5-1; CDR3 protein: CASSLRAGTGVVYGYTF; CDR3 DNA: TGCGCCAGCAGCTTGCGGGCCGGGACAGGGGTAGTCTATGGCTACACCTTC
clone size: -; CDR3 length: 13; J gene: TRBJ1-1; D gene: TRBD1; V gene: TRBV6-6; CDR3 protein: CASRDRGDTEAFF; CDR3 DNA: TGTGCCAGCAGGGACAGGGGAGACACTGAAGCTTTCTTT
clone size: -; CDR3 length: 12; J gene: TRBJ1-4; D gene: -; V gene: TRBV28; CDR3 protein: CASSLSPEKLFF; CDR3 DNA: TGTGCCAGCAGTTTAAGCCCGGAAAAACTGTTTTTT
clone size: once; CDR3 length: 15; J gene: TRBJ2-1; D gene: TRBD2; V gene: TRBV28; CDR3 protein: CASSTSGGSHNEQFF; CDR3 DNA: TGTGCCAGCAGCACTAGCGGGGGGAGCCACAATGAGCAGTTCTTC
clone size: -; CDR3 length: 15; J gene: TRBJ1-6; D gene: -; V gene: TRBV6-4; CDR3 protein: CASRTFGGDNSPLHF; CDR3 DNA: TGTGCCAGCAGGACCTTCGGGGGGGATAATTCACCCCTCCACTTT
clone size: -; CDR3 length: 13; J gene: TRBJ2-3; D gene: -; V gene: TRBV10-3; CDR3 protein: CAITKTETDTQYF; CDR3 DNA: TGTGCCATCACCAAGACAGAAACAGATACGCAGTATTTT
clone size: -; CDR3 length: 12; J gene: TRBJ2-4; D gene: -; V gene: TRBV11-2; CDR3 protein: CASSGGGNIQYF; CDR3 DNA: TGTGCCAGCAGCGGGGGAGGAAACATTCAGTACTTC
clone size: -; CDR3 length: 14; J gene: TRBJ1-1; D gene: -; V gene: TRBV7-2; CDR3 protein: CASSLDSPSTEAFF; CDR3 DNA: TGTGCCAGCAGCTTAGACAGCCCCAGCACTGAAGCTTTCTTT
clone size: -; CDR3 length: 13; J gene: TRBJ2-7; D gene: -; V gene: TRBV29-1; CDR3 protein: CSVGGQLGGEQYF; CDR3 DNA: TGCAGCGTAGGGGGACAGTTGGGAGGCGAGCAGTACTTC
clone size: -; CDR3 length: 14; J gene: TRBJ1-1; D gene: -; V gene: TRBV7-8; CDR3 protein: CASSSTEMNTEAFF; CDR3 DNA: TGTGCCAGCAGCTCGACGGAGATGAACACTGAAGCTTTCTTT
clone size: -; CDR3 length: 15; J gene: TRBJ1-4; D gene: -; V gene: TRBV18; CDR3 protein: CASSPGTQSNEKLFF; CDR3 DNA: TGTGCCAGCTCACCAGGGACACAGTCTAATGAAAAACTGTTTTTT
clone size: -; CDR3 length: 18; J gene: TRBJ1-5; D gene: TRBD1; V gene: TRBV4-2; CDR3 protein: CASSQGQGFSYSNQPQHF; CDR3 DNA: TGTGCCAGCAGCCAGGGACAGGGATTTTCGTATAGCAATCAGCCCCAGCATTTT
clone size: -; CDR3 length: 13; J gene: TRBJ2-2; D gene: -; V gene: TRBV19; CDR3 protein: CASSIMRGGELFF; CDR3 DNA: TGTGCCAGTAGTATAATGAGAGGCGGGGAGCTGTTTTTT
clone size: -; CDR3 length: 14; J gene: TRBJ2-5; D gene: -; V gene: TRBV4-3; CDR3 protein: CASSQDYLTGTQYF; CDR3 DNA: TGCGCCAGCAGCCAAGATTACTTGACAGGGACCCAGTACTTC
clone size: -; CDR3 length: 15; J gene: TRBJ1-1; D gene: TRBD1; V gene: TRBV6-5; CDR3 protein: CASTKGGQRWTEAFF; CDR3 DNA: TGTGCCAGCACCAAAGGGGGACAGAGGTGGACTGAAGCTTTCTTT
clone size: few; CDR3 length: 16; J gene: TRBJ1-3; D gene: TRBD1; V gene: TRBV12-5; CDR3 protein: CASGLTTGGAGNTIYF; CDR3 DNA: TGTGCTAGTGGTTTGACCACAGGGGGCGCGGGAAACACCATATATTTT
clone size: -; CDR3 length: 13; J gene: TRBJ2-1; D gene: TRBD1; V gene: TRBV12-3/TRBV12-4; CDR3 protein: CASRPGTANEQFF; CDR3 DNA: TGTGCCAGCAGACCCGGGACAGCCAATGAGCAGTTCTTC
clone size: -; CDR3 length: 15; J gene: TRBJ2-7; D gene: -; V gene: TRBV15; CDR3 protein: CATSRDTVTSYEQYF; CDR3 DNA: TGTGCCACCAGCAGAGATACAGTAACCTCCTACGAGCAGTACTTC
clone size: -; CDR3 length: 16; J gene: TRBJ1-2; D gene: -; V gene: TRBV28; CDR3 protein: CASRLGPGDGGSGYTF; CDR3 DNA: TGTGCCAGCAGACTAGGGCCAGGGGACGGAGGTAGTGGCTACACCTTC
clone size: once; CDR3 length: 17; J gene: TRBJ1-6; D gene: -; V gene: TRBV12-5; CDR3 protein: CASGLVDGKWGNSPLHF; CDR3 DNA: TGTGCTAGTGGTTTGGTAGACGGGAAGTGGGGTAATTCACCCCTCCACTTT
clone size: -; CDR3 length: 17; J gene: TRBJ2-1; D gene: -; V gene: TRBV4-2; CDR3 protein: CASSEFTGFGRINEQFF; CDR3 DNA: TGTGCCAGCAGCGAATTTACAGGTTTTGGACGAATCAATGAGCAGTTCTTC
clone size: -; CDR3 length: 15; J gene: TRBJ2-7; D gene: TRBD2; V gene: TRBV5-1; CDR3 protein: CASSLDAGGRSAQYF; CDR3 DNA: TGCGCCAGCAGCTTGGACGCGGGGGGACGCTCCGCGCAGTACTTC
clone size: few; CDR3 length: 14; J gene: TRBJ2-1; D gene: -; V gene: TRBV11-1; CDR3 protein: CASSPGTAGNEQFF; CDR3 DNA: TGTGCCAGCAGCCCAGGGACTGCGGGGAATGAGCAGTTCTTC
clone size: -; CDR3 length: 12; J gene: TRBJ2-1; D gene: TRBD1; V gene: TRBV2; CDR3 protein: CASRETGGRQFF; CDR3 DNA: TGTGCCAGCAGGGAAACAGGGGGAAGGCAGTTCTTC
clone size: -; CDR3 length: 15; J gene: TRBJ1-5; D gene: -; V gene: TRBV28; CDR3 protein: CASSLQVYSNQPQHF; CDR3 DNA: TGTGCCAGCAGTTTACAGGTTTATAGCAATCAGCCCCAGCATTTT